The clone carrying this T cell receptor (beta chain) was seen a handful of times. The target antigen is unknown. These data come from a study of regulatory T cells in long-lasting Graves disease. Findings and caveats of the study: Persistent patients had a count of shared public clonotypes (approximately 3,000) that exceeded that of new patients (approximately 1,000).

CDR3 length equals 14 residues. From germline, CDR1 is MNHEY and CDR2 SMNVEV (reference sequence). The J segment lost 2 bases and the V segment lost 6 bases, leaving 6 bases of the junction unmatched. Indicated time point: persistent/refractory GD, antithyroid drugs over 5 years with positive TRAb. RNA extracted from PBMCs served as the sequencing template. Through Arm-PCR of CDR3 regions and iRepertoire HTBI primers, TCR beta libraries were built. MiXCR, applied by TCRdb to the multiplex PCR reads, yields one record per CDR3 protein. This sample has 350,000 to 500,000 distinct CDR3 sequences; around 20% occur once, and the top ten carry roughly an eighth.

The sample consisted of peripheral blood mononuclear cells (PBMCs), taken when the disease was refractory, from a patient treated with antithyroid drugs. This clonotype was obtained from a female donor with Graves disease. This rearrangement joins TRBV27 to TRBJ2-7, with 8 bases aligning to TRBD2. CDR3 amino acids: CASSERERPYEQYF. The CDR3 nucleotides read TGTGCCAGCAGCGAGCGGGAGAGGCCCTACGAGCAGTACTTC.